The 3 T cell receptor beta chains below were found in one sample sequenced in a study of T-cell reconstitution after alpha-beta-depleted transplantation in children. Unique molecular identifiers were incorporated when the TCRbeta library was constructed. Via MiXCR, TCRdb re-called the PCR reads, giving one row per CDR3 protein. Of about 600,000 distinct CDR3 sequences in the sample, 10% to 15% are singletons; the top ten hold approximately 2.1%. Specimen: PBMCs, mostly from graft donor cells, collected 360 days after TCRalphabeta/CD19-depleted stem cell transplant. These receptors originate from a male patient younger than 18 who had a stem cell transplant for acute myeloid leukemia, so the T cells may come from the graft donor.

J is TRBJ2-1 and V is TRBV2; D ambiguous. The germline V gene encodes CDR1 SNHLY and CDR2 FYNNEI. V shed 2 bases and J shed 5 bases, with 10 bases lying between them. This CDR3 spans 14 amino acids. CDR3 DNA sequence: TGTGCCAGCAGTGAACAACCCGTCGACAATGAGCAGTTCTTC. Translated: CASSEQPVDNEQFF.

This clonotype was detected only a few times. The V gene is TRBV12-3 or TRBV12-4, the J gene TRBJ2-1; D ambiguous. The CDR3 extends over 14 amino acids. With 2 bases removed from V and 6 bases from J, the gap between germline ends came to 11 bases. Here the CDR3 DNA reads TGTGCCAGCAGTTTATTCGGCGGCGCCAATGAGCAGTTCTTC. Protein product: CASSLFGGANEQFF.

V is TRBV5-1 and J is TRBJ2-2; 14 bases agree with TRBD2. The germline V gene encodes CDR1 SGHRS and CDR2 YFSETQ. The junction had 9 bases not matched to a gene; V was cut back by 2 bases and J by 6 bases. The CDR3 loop spans 18 amino acids. The CDR3 DNA reads TGCGCCAGCAGCTTCCGACTAGCGGGAGGGCCGGGGGCCGGGGAGCTGTTTTTT. It translates to CASSFRLAGGPGAGELFF.